The T cell receptor beta chain under discussion was sequenced for a study of cytotoxic CD8 clonotypes in ibrutinib-treated CLL. Study conclusions and caveats: Sampling times differed between sustained-remission and progressing patients. Clonality showed a rise at ibrutinib response that reversed toward baseline at progression. Baseline clonality was higher than in age-matched healthy donors and moved in step with circulating CD8+ T-cell counts.

The CDR3 consists of 15 residues. The J segment lost 2 bases and the V segment lost 5 bases, leaving 7 bases of the junction unmatched. The germline V gene encodes CDR1 SGHRS and CDR2 YFSETQ. For this clone: Its antigen is unknown.

A 1 in 200,000 to 1 in 1 million T cell depth was the sequencing target. This table comes from immunoSEQ multiplex PCR, and its TCRdb copy is limited to in-frame clones, with some not included. Found here are some 24,000 clones, under 85% of them singletons; the top ten hold approximately 10%. The TCR was taken from a human donor with chronic lymphocytic leukemia. J is TRBJ1-3 and V is TRBV5-1; 7 bases match TRBD1. The sequenced sample was PBMCs, obtained before ibrutinib treatment. The CDR3 is CASRGQVGTGNTIYF. The CDR3 coding sequence is TGCGCCAGCAGAGGACAGGTCGGCACTGGAAACACCATATATTTT. Drawing the rest from reference TRBV5-1 and TRBJ1-3, the complete variable domain is KAGVTQTPRYLIKTRGQQVTLSCSPISGHRSVSWYQQTPGQGLQFLFEYFSETQRNKGNFPGRFSGRQFSNSRSEMNVSTLELGDSALYLCASRGQVGTGNTIYFGEGSWLTVV.